This T cell receptor (beta chain) is from a study of T cell responses to AZD1222 COVID-19 vaccine. The CDR3 runs 11 residues. Germline-derived CDR1 and CDR2 are LNHDA and SQIVND (reference sequence). V was cut by 3 bases and J by 5 bases, with 4 bases left in between. Libraries were prepared by immunoSEQ multiplex PCR; TCRdb keeps only in-frame clonotypes and omits some of them. The data show around 110,000 clones, under 95% seen once. This TCR derives from an adult in good health. This specimen was peripheral blood, taken on day 0 of AZD1222 vaccination. This chain links TRBV19 with TRBJ2-5, with D uncertain. The CDR3 DNA reads TGTGCCAGTAGTATGGGGGAGACCCAGTACTTC. Residues: CASSMGETQYF.